The clone carrying this TCR beta chain came up many times. Its matching antigen is unknown. Being free of ophthalmopathy for 18 months of follow-up defined stable hyperthyroidism. Hyperthyroidism patients, aged 18 to 65, were newly diagnosed, under 2 months' duration. The CDR3 is made up of 14 amino acids. The germline gives CDR1 MNHNS, CDR2 SASEGT. Trimming removed 7 bases from V and 0 bases from J, with 12 bases in between. The data derive from a study of Graves' ophthalmopathy and Graves' hyperthyroidism. The study's findings and limits: Ophthalmopathy progression cases were predicted by the model with 55% to 71% sensitivity and 72.22% specificity. Most expanded thyroid clonotypes above 0.001 frequency also appeared in blood.

TCR beta CDR3 amplification used RNA transcripts. HTBI primers primed a first-round RT-PCR, and a second-round multiplex PCR followed. TCRdb reprocessed the multiplex PCR reads via MiXCR and lists one record per CDR3 protein. The sample lists under 800,000 distinct CDR3 sequences; about a fifth were seen once. Material: peripheral blood. The source of this sequence is a woman aged 18-35 years with stable Graves' hyperthyroidism. Some clones in this sample may be carry-over from other donors' samples. The V gene is TRBV6-1, the J gene TRBJ1-2; tentative D call: TRBD1 (5 bases). CDR3 sequence reads: CASTWWGSNYGYTF. In DNA, the CDR3 is TGTGCCAGCACGTGGTGGGGGTCTAACTATGGCTACACCTTC.